A single sample is the source of the 21 T cell receptor beta chains below, sequenced in a study of blood T cell repertoires in COVID-19 (dated by TCRdb to between 2020 and 2021). Preparation of the library involved the immunoSEQ multiplex PCR assay. The table was pulled from immuneACCESS by TCRdb, which kept in-frame rearrangements only. Such tables lose some clones; where checked, under half of the loss comes from unresolved V genes, and the rest has no known cause. Counted in this sample were about 200,000 clones; around 91% of them appeared once. Less than 0.7% of the sample is in the top ten clones. Sequencing was carried out using peripheral blood. The receptors derive from a man aged 45-65 years with acute or convalescent COVID-19.

The V call is TRBV4-2, the J call TRBJ1-4; 10 nucleotides align to TRBD1. CDR3 length: 16 amino acids. J gave up 4 bases and V 3 bases, and 5 bases lay outside the gene matches. Germline V lookup: CDR1 LGHNA, CDR2 YNFKEQ. The CDR3 is CASSHGTGDHNEKLFF. The DNA for the CDR3 is TGTGCCAGCAGCCATGGGACAGGGGACCATAATGAAAAACTGTTTTTT.

V gene TRBV10-3 combines with J gene TRBJ1-1; D ambiguous. The CDR3 is 14 residues long. Between the trimmed V and J ends, which lost 6 bases and 0 bases, there was a span of 11 bases. Per germline, CDR1 ENHRY and CDR2 SYGVKD. The CDR3 reads CAISSLTLNTEAFF. Here the CDR3 DNA reads TGTGCCATCAGCAGCTTGACTCTGAACACTGAAGCTTTCTTT.

J is TRBJ1-5 and V is TRBV10-3; 7 nucleotides match TRBD1. This CDR3 is 14 amino acids long. J gave up 7 bases and V 5 bases, and 8 bases lay outside the gene matches. Per the germline V gene, CDR1 is ENHRY and CDR2 is SYGVKD. The CDR3 loop is CAISPTGPRQPQHF. CDR3 coding DNA: TGTGCCATCAGTCCGACAGGGCCGCGGCAGCCCCAGCATTTT.

The rearrangement joins TRBV4-2 to TRBJ2-3, with 11 bases fitting TRBD2. CDR3 length: 15 amino acids. The junction had 2 bases not matched to a gene; V was cut back by 1 base and J by 5 bases. The V gene's germline CDR1 is LGHNA and CDR2 YNFKEQ. The CDR3 protein is CASSQAGLAVDTQYF. In nucleotides, the CDR3 is TGTGCCAGCAGCCAAGCGGGACTAGCGGTAGATACGCAGTATTTT.

The chain carries TRBV7-6 and TRBJ1-5, with unresolved D. Deletions cut 1 base from V and 0 bases from J, with 10 bases between. The CDR3 runs 16 residues. Germline loops: CDR1 SGHVS, CDR2 FNYEAQ. CDR3 protein: CASSLESTYSNQPQHF. The DNA for the CDR3 is TGTGCCAGCAGCTTAGAGTCAACTTATAGCAATCAGCCCCAGCATTTT.

The rearrangement joins TRBV6-5 to TRBJ1-1; D uncertain. The CDR3 is 12 residues long. The germline V gene has CDR1 MNHEY and CDR2 SVGAGI. The V gene lost 7 bases and the J gene lost 1 base, with 7 bases spanning the gap. Written as DNA, the CDR3 is TGTGCCAGCACCACAGAGAACACTGAAGCTTTCTTT. Translating gives CASTTENTEAFF.

V and J are TRBV9 and TRBJ2-7; 7 positions agree with TRBD2. Per the germline V gene, CDR1 is SGDLS and CDR2 is YYNGEE. This CDR3 contains 12 residues. Losses at the gene ends were 2 bases for V and 6 bases for J; bases not matched to a gene: 2. This CDR3 is CASSVWEGEQYF. The CDR3 nucleotides are TGTGCCAGCAGCGTCTGGGAGGGCGAGCAGTACTTC.

The rearrangement links TRBV15 to TRBJ1-2; 9 bases are shared with TRBD1. This CDR3 is 15 amino acids long. J gave up 3 bases and V 3 bases, and 5 bases lay outside the gene matches. CDR1 and CDR2 (germline): LNHNV, YYDKDF (reference sequence). The CDR3, as DNA: TGTGCCACCAGCAGGGACAGGGGAAGTCACTATGGCTACACCTTC. This codes for CATSRDRGSHYGYTF.

The V and J genes are TRBV5-8 and TRBJ2-1, with 8 bases matching TRBD1. From germline, CDR1 is SGHTS and CDR2 YDEGEE. The CDR3 runs to 16 residues. The J segment lost 3 bases and the V segment lost 2 bases, leaving 7 bases of the junction unmatched. CDR3 nucleotides: TGTGCCAGCAGCTTATACCAGGGGGCTAACTACAATGAGCAGTTCTTC. Translated: CASSLYQGANYNEQFF.

There are a few counts of this clone. The chain carries TRBV28 and TRBJ1-2, with a possible D match to TRBD1 (6 bases). Germline V gene lookup returns CDR1 MDHEN and CDR2 SYDVKM. The CDR3 covers 12 residues. The germline V and J ends were trimmed by 7 bases and 2 bases, with 8 bases remaining between them. For the CDR3, the DNA is TGTGCCAGCACCCAGGGGAACTATGGCTACACCTTC. Residues: CASTQGNYGYTF.

The rearrangement uses TRBV28 and TRBJ2-5; possibly TRBD1 for D (6 bases). Trimming removed 2 bases from V and 2 bases from J, with 9 bases in between. The CDR3 runs 14 residues. CDR1 and CDR2 (germline): MDHEN, SYDVKM. The CDR3 is CASSLGTSQETQYF. The DNA for the CDR3 is TGTGCCAGCAGTTTAGGGACATCGCAAGAGACCCAGTACTTC.

This clone was observed a handful of times. The chain uses TRBV24-1 and TRBJ2-2; D call uncertain. This CDR3 region has 13 residues. Trimming stripped 9 bases from V and 1 base from J, with 8 bases between. The V gene's germline CDR1 is KGHDR and CDR2 SFDVKD. The DNA for the CDR3 is TGTGCCACCCGAGTCGGGAACACCGGGGAGCTGTTTTTT. Translating gives CATRVGNTGELFF.

The chain links TRBV27 to TRBJ2-1, with 11 bases fitting TRBD2. Germline assignment: CDR1 MNHEY and CDR2 SMNVEV (reference sequence). The CDR3 sequence is 17 residues long. Losses at the gene ends were 1 base for V and 4 bases for J; bases not matched to a gene: 6. This chain's CDR3 is CASSLFSLAGEYNEQFF. The CDR3 DNA follows: TGTGCCAGCAGTTTATTCTCACTAGCGGGAGAGTACAATGAGCAGTTCTTC.

The chain has TRBV13 and TRBJ2-7; D is unresolved. The CDR3 runs 13 residues. The germline V and J ends were trimmed by 5 bases and 5 bases, with 13 bases remaining between them. Per germline, CDR1 PRHDT and CDR2 FYEKMQ (reference sequence). The CDR3 protein is CASSLRLENEQYF. The CDR3 nucleotides read TGTGCCAGCAGCCTGCGGCTTGAGAACGAGCAGTACTTC. The whole variable domain, filled in from reference TRBV13 and TRBJ2-7, reads AAGVIQSPRHLIKEKRETATLKCYPIPRHDTVYWYQQGPGQDPQFLISFYEKMQSDKGSIPDRFSAQQFSDYHSELNMSSLELGDSALYFCASSLRLENEQYFGPGTRLTVT.

The J gene is TRBJ1-2, the V gene TRBV6-6; 9 positions agree with TRBD1. The V segment lost 5 bases and the J segment 2 bases; nucleotides outside the gene matches: 9. CDR1 and CDR2 (germline): MNHNY, SVGAGI (reference sequence). This CDR3 is built from 16 residues. Written as DNA, the CDR3 is TGTGCCAGCAGTCCGCCCTACAGGGGGCTGAACTATGGCTACACCTTC. Residues: CASSPPYRGLNYGYTF.

This chain joins TRBV11-3 and TRBJ2-2; a possible D gene is TRBD1 (6 bases). CDR1 and CDR2 from the germline V gene are SGHNT and YENEEA. Deletions cut 5 bases from V and 0 bases from J, with 13 bases between. The CDR3 contains 16 residues. The CDR3 nucleotides are TGTGCCAGCAGCCCGCTCGGGACACCGAACACCGGGGAGCTGTTTTTT. It translates to CASSPLGTPNTGELFF.

The chain is built from TRBV6-4 and TRBJ1-1; D not certain. CDR3 size: 12 residues. Trimming took off 4 bases at V and 0 bases at J, with 3 bases between the two ends. Germline lookup yields CDR1 MRHNA and CDR2 SNTAGT. The CDR3 DNA reads TGTGCCAGCAGTGCCATGAACACTGAAGCTTTCTTT. Its translation is CASSAMNTEAFF.

J is TRBJ1-3 and V is TRBV5-1, with D perhaps matching TRBD1 (6 bases). Trimming cost V 0 bases and J 2 bases, with 9 bases left between them. The CDR3 length is 15 residues. Looked up from germline, CDR1 is SGHRS and CDR2 is YFSETQ. The CDR3 sequence: CASSLEWGPGNTIYF. Here the CDR3 DNA reads TGCGCCAGCAGCTTGGAGTGGGGGCCTGGAAACACCATATATTTT.

This chain joins TRBV6-6 and TRBJ1-5; a possible D gene is TRBD1 (5 bases). The CDR3 runs to 15 residues. V lost 6 bases, J lost 0 bases, and 12 bases lay in between. CDR1 and CDR2 (germline): MNHNY, SVGAGI (reference sequence). For the CDR3, the DNA is TGTGCCAGCAGATGGACATTAGATAGCAATCAGCCCCAGCATTTT. Translation gives CASRWTLDSNQPQHF.

The V call is TRBV5-6, the J call TRBJ1-6; no definite D call. Germline V gene lookup returns CDR1 SGHDT and CDR2 YYEEEE. V lost 2 bases to trimming and J lost 7 bases, with 7 bases between them. The CDR3 is 13 amino acids. The CDR3 loop is CASSFQQNSPLHF. The DNA for the CDR3 is TGTGCCAGCAGCTTCCAACAAAATTCACCCCTCCACTTT.

This clone has just one count. The chain combines TRBV3-1 (or the pseudogene TRBV3-2) with TRBJ2-4, with D perhaps TRBD2 (5 bases). With 4 bases removed from V and 5 bases from J, the gap between germline ends came to 18 bases. This CDR3 comprises 16 residues. Germline values: CDR1 LGHDT, CDR2 YNNKEL (reference sequence). CDR3 in amino acids: CASSRGLGFGENIQYF. DNA for the CDR3: TGTGCCAGCAGCCGAGGCTTGGGGTTCGGGGAAAACATTCAGTACTTC.